Each of the 12 T cell receptor beta chains below was sequenced from the same sample in a study of T cell responses to AZD1222 COVID-19 vaccine. Repertoires were generated with immunoSEQ multiplex PCR, while TCRdb's copy carries only in-frame clones and drops some. The sample lists about 100,000 clones, about 87% seen once, with 4% to 5% in the top ten. The specimen comprised peripheral blood, sampled on day 0 of MenACWY control vaccination. These receptors all come from an adult in good health.

V gene TRBV7-8 combines with J gene TRBJ1-2, with D possibly TRBD1 on 5 matching bases. V lost 3 bases, J lost 5 bases, and 13 bases lay in between. CDR1 and CDR2 from the germline V gene are SGHVS and FQNEAQ. The CDR3 runs 14 residues. The CDR3 loop is CASSFRWGGYGYTF. The CDR3 bases are TGTGCCAGCAGCTTCCGGTGGGGCGGGTATGGCTACACCTTC.

The J gene is TRBJ2-5, the V gene TRBV7-9; a possible D gene is TRBD1 (5 bases). This CDR3 is built from 15 residues. Between the trimmed V and J ends, which lost 1 base and 4 bases, there was a span of 13 bases. In germline, CDR1 is SEHNR, CDR2 FQNEAQ (reference sequence). The CDR3 DNA is TGTGCCAGCAGCTTAGGAGGTGGGGCCCGAGAGACCCAGTACTTC. The encoded protein is CASSLGGGARETQYF.

This clone has only one observation. The genes are TRBV6-2 or TRBV6-3 and TRBJ1-1, with TRBD1 matching 7 bases. V trimming: 6 bases; J trimming: 1 base; junction bases outside the gene matches: 5. The CDR3 runs to 14 residues. Germline V gives CDR1 MNHEY, CDR2 SVGEGT. The CDR3 DNA sequence: TGTGCCAGCAGCCAAGACAGGGCGAACACTGAAGCTTTCTTT. It encodes CASSQDRANTEAFF.

The rearrangement joins TRBV7-2 to TRBJ2-5, with 7 bases aligning to TRBD2. CDR3 size: 18 residues. V lost 4 bases to trimming and J lost 2 bases; unmatched junction nucleotides: 16. CDR1 SGHTA and CDR2 FQGNSA come from the germline V gene. In DNA form, the CDR3 reads TGTGCCAGCAGCTCCCCCCTTGGGCCGCGGGGGAAACAAGAGACCCAGTACTTC. Residues: CASSSPLGPRGKQETQYF.

The chain joins TRBV23-1 to TRBJ1-1; D possibly corresponds to TRBD1 (6 bases). TRBV23-1 is an ORF, with its function uncertain. Between the trimmed V and J ends, which lost 4 bases and 7 bases, there was a span of 16 bases. The CDR3 is 14 amino acids. CDR3 loop: CASSPRQEGSEAFF. CDR3 DNA sequence: TGCGCCAGCAGTCCGCGACAGGAGGGGAGTGAAGCTTTCTTT.

The chain recombines TRBV19 with TRBJ2-7; TRBD2 is a possible D gene (5 bases). This CDR3 region has 11 residues. CDR1 and CDR2 from the germline V gene are LNHDA and SQIVND (reference sequence). The V end was cut by 5 bases, the J end by 3 bases, with 5 bases between. Written as DNA, the CDR3 is TGTGCCAGTAGTCGGGGCTACGAGCAGTACTTC. Translated, it gives CASSRGYEQYF.

This chain joins TRBV6-5 and TRBJ1-2; tentatively, D is TRBD1 (5 bases). The germline gives CDR1 MNHEY, CDR2 SVGAGI. This CDR3 comprises 13 residues. Trimming pared 5 bases from V and 6 bases from J, leaving 13 bases between. CDR3 amino acids: CASSKGPVHGYTF. The DNA of the CDR3 is TGTGCCAGCAGTAAGGGACCGGTACATGGCTACACCTTC.

This chain links TRBV24-1 with TRBJ2-3; D may be TRBD1 (6 bases). Between the trimmed V and J ends, which lost 6 bases and 4 bases, there was a span of 22 bases. The CDR3 sequence is 17 residues long. CDR1 is KGHDR and CDR2 is SFDVKD in the germline V gene. The CDR3 is CATSPARGHRFADTQYF. CDR3 in DNA: TGTGCCACCAGTCCAGCCCGGGGACACCGCTTCGCAGATACGCAGTATTTT.

V usage is TRBV6-5 and J usage is TRBJ1-1; D gene unclear. Between the trimmed V and J ends, which lost 6 bases and 8 bases, there was a span of 10 bases. This CDR3 contains 11 residues. CDR1 MNHEY and CDR2 SVGAGI come from the germline V gene. This CDR3 is CASSPGPEAFF. CDR3 in DNA: TGTGCCAGCAGCCCCGGACCCGAAGCTTTCTTT.

The CDR3 coding sequence is TGTGCCAGCATGGGGGCCGGGGAGCTGTTTTTT. Translating it yields CASMGAGELFF. The V and J genes are TRBV6-5 and TRBJ2-2, with D perhaps given as TRBD1 or TRBD2 (5 bases each). CDR3 size: 11 residues. Germline V gives CDR1 MNHEY, CDR2 SVGAGI. Between the trimmed V and J ends, which lost 7 bases and 6 bases, there was a span of 6 bases.

This clone was recorded a few times. The chain is built from TRBV7-9 and TRBJ2-1, with 9 bases fitting TRBD1. Germline CDR1 and CDR2: SEHNR and FQNEAQ (reference sequence). V gave up 5 bases and J gave up 6 bases; unmatched junction bases: 5. CDR3 length: 14 residues. CDR3: CASSQVGQGNEQFF. The CDR3 nucleotides read TGTGCCAGCAGCCAAGTGGGACAGGGCAATGAGCAGTTCTTC.

This clone has just one count. V is TRBV2 and J is TRBJ1-3; TRBD1 agrees at 7 bases. Per germline, CDR1 SNHLY and CDR2 FYNNEI. This CDR3 is 14 amino acids long. Trimming cost V 5 bases and J 2 bases; bases outside gene matches: 3. The CDR3 region has the DNA TGTGCCAGCAGTACGGACAGGACTGGAAACACCATATATTTT. Encoded protein: CASSTDRTGNTIYF.